The clone carrying this TCR beta chain was seen only a few times. Its antigen is currently unknown. This sample was taken from a study of T cells in Graves' hyperthyroidism and ophthalmopathy. Overall study context: Before any treatment, at initial diagnosis, peripheral blood was collected.

Out of around 10 ml of fresh peripheral blood came the PBMCs. RNA transcripts provided the source from which TCR beta CDR3 regions were amplified. TCR CDR3 regions were first amplified by RT-PCR with HTBI primers. TCRdb reprocessed the multiplex PCR reads with MiXCR, giving one entry per CDR3 protein. The sample carries about 250,000 distinct CDR3 sequences, 20% to 25% recorded once. The CDR3 is made up of 16 amino acids. The junction had 9 bases not matched to a gene; V was cut back by 1 base and J by 5 bases. Per germline, CDR1 SGHAT and CDR2 FQNNGV. Study conclusions and caveats: Most clonotypes expanded in the thyroid (above 0.001) were also present in blood.

J is TRBJ2-5 and V is TRBV11-2; 8 bases are shared with TRBD1. The sample was blood. The receptor was derived from a man under 40 with Graves' ophthalmopathy. Here the CDR3 reads CASSLGPQGAGETQYF. CDR3 coding DNA: TGTGCCAGCAGCTTAGGGCCCCAGGGGGCTGGGGAGACCCAGTACTTC.